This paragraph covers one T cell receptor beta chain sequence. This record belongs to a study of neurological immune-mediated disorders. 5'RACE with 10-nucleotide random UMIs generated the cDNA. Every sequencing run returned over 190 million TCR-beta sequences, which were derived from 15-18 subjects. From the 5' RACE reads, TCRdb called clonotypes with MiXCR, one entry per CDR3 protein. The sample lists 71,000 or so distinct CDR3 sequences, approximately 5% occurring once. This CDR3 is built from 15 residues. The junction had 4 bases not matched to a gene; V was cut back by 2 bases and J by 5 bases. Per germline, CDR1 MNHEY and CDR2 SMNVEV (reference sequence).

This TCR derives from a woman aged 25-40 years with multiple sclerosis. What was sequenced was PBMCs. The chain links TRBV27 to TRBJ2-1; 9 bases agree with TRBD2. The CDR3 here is CASSLSSGSDNEQFF. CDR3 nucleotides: TGTGCCAGCAGTTTAAGTAGCGGGAGCGACAATGAGCAGTTCTTC.